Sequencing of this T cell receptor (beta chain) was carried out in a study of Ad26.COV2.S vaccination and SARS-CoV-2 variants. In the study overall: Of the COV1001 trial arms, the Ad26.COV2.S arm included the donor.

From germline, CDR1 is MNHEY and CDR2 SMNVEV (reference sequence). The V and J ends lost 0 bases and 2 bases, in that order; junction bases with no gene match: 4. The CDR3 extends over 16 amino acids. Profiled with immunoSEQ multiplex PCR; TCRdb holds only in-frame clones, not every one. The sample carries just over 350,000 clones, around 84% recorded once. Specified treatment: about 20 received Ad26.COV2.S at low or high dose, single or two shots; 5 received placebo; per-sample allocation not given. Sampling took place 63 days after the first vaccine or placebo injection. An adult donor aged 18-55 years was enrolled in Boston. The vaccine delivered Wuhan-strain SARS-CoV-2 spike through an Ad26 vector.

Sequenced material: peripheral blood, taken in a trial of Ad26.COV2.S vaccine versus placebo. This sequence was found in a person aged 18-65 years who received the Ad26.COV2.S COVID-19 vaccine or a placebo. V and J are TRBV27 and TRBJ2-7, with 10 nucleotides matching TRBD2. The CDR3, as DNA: TGTGCCAGCAGTTTATCGGGAGCGGGGGGGACCTACGAGCAGTACTTC. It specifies CASSLSGAGGTYEQYF.